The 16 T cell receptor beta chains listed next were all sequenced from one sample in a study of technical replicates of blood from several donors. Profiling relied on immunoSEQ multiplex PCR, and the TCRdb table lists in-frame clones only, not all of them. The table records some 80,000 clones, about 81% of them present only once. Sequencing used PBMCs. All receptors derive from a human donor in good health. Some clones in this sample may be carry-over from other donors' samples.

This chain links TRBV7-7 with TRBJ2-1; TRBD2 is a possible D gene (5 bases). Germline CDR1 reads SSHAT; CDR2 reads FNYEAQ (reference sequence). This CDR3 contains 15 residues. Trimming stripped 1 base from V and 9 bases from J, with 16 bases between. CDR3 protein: CASSLGSSGSGEQFF. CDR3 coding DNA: TGTGCCAGCAGCTTAGGCTCGAGTGGGAGTGGTGAGCAGTTCTTC.

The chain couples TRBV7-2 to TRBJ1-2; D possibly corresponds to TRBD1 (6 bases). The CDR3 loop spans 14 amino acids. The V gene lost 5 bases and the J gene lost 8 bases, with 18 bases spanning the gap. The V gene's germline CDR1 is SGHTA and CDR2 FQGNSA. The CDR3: CASSRGHGGGGYTF. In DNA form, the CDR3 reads TGTGCCAGCAGCCGGGGACACGGCGGCGGGGGCTACACCTTC.

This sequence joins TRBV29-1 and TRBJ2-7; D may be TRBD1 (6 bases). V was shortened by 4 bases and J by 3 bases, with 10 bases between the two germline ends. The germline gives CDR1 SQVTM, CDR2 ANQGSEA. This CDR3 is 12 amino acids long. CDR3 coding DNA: TGCAGCGTTGGTTTAGGGGGCTACGAGCAGTACTTC. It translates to CSVGLGGYEQYF.

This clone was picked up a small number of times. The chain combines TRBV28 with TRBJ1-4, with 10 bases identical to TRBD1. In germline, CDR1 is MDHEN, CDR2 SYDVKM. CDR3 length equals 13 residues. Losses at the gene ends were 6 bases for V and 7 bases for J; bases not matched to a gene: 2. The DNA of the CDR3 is TGTGCCAGCAGGGGACAGGGGACTGAAAAACTGTTTTTT. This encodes CASRGQGTEKLFF.

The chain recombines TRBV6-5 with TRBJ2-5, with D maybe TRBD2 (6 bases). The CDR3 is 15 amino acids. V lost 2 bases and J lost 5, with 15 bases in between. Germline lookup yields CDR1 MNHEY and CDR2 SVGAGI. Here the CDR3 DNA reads TGTGCCAGCAGTTACATTGGAGGGGACGGGGAGACCCAGTACTTC. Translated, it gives CASSYIGGDGETQYF.

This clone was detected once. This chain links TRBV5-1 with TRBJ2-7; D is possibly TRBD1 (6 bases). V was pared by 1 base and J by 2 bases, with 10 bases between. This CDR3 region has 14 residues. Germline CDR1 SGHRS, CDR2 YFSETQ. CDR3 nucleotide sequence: TGCGCCAGCAGCTTGACGGGACAAACCTACGAGCAGTACTTC. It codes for CASSLTGQTYEQYF.

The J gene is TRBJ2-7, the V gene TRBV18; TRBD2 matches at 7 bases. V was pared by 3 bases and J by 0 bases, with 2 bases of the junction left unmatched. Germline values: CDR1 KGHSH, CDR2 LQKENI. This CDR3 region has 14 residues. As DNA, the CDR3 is TGTGCCAGCTCACCTGGGACTACCTCCTACGAGCAGTACTTC. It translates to CASSPGTTSYEQYF.

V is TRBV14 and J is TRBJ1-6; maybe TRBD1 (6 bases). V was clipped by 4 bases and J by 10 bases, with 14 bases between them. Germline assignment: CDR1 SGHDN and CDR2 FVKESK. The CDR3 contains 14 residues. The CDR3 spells CASSPRTGRSPLHF. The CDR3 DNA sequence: TGTGCCAGCAGCCCCCGCACAGGGCGGTCACCCCTCCACTTT.

The CDR3 loop is CASSSGGDGGGYTF. CDR3 bases: TGTGCCAGCAGTTCAGGGGGCGACGGGGGAGGCTACACCTTC. The chain couples TRBV7-9 to TRBJ1-2; 8 bases match TRBD1. The germline CDR1 and CDR2 sequences are SEHNR and FQNEAQ (reference sequence). Trimming at V came to 6 bases and at J to 8 bases, leaving 11 bases not matched to a gene. This CDR3 has 14 residues.

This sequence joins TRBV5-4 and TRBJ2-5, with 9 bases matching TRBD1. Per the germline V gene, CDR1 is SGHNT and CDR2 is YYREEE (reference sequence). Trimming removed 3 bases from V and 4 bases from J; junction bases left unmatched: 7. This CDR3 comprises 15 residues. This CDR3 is CASSSTGGAGETQYF. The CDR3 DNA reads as TGTGCCAGCAGCTCAACAGGGGGCGCAGGAGAGACCCAGTACTTC.

CDR3 amino acids: CAISGGTSSQFF. For the CDR3, the DNA is TGTGCCATCAGTGGGGGGACTAGTAGCCAGTTCTTC. The chain combines TRBV10-3 with TRBJ2-1; 8 bases agree with TRBD2. The CDR3 has 12 residues. Germline V lookup: CDR1 ENHRY, CDR2 SYGVKD. With V trimmed by 4 bases and J by 13 bases, 6 bases remained unmatched.

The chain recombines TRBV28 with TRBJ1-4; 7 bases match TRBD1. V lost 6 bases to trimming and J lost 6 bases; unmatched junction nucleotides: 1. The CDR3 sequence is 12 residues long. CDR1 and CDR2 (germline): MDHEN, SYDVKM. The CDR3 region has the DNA TGTGCCAGCAGGACAGGGTATGAAAAACTGTTTTTT. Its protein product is CASRTGYEKLFF.

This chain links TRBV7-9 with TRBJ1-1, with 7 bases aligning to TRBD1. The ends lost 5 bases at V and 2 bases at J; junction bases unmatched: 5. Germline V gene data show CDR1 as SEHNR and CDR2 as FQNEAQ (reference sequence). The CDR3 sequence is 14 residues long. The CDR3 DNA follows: TGTGCCAGCAGCCCGACAGGGTATAACACTGAAGCTTTCTTT. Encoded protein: CASSPTGYNTEAFF.

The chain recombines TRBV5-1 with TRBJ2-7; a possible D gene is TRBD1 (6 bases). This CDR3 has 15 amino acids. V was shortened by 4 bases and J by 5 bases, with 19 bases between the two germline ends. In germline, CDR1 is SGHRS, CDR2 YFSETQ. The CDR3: CASSLRGQGLNEQYF. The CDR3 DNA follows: TGCGCCAGCAGCCTCCGCGGCCAGGGGTTAAACGAGCAGTACTTC.

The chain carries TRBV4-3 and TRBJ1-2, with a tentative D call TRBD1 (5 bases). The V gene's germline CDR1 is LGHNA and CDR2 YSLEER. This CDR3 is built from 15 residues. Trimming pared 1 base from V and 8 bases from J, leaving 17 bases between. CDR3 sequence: CASSQAAGYVGGYTF. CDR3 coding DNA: TGCGCCAGCAGCCAAGCGGCAGGGTACGTGGGGGGCTACACCTTC.

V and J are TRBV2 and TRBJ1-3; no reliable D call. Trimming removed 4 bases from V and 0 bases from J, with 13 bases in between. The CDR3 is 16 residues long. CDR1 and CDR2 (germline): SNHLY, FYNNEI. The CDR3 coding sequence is TGTGCCAGCAGTGTTGCGCAGACTGACTCTGGAAACACCATATATTTT. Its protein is CASSVAQTDSGNTIYF. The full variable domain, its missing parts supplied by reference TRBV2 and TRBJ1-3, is EPEVTQTPSHQVTQMGQEVILRCVPISNHLYFYWYRQILGQKVEFLVSFYNNEISEKSEIFDDQFSVERPDGSNFTLKIRSTKLEDSAMYFCASSVAQTDSGNTIYFGEGSWLTVV.